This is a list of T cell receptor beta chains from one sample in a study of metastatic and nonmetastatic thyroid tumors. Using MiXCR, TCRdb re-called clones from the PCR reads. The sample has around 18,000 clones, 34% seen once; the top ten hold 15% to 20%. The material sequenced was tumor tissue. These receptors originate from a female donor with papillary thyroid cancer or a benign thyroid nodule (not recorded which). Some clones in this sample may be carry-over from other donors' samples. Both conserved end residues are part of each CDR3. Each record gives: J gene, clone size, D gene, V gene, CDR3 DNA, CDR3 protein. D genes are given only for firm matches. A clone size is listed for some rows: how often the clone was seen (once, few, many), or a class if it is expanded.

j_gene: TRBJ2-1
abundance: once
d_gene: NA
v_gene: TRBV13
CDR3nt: TGTGCCAGCAGCTTAGGAGGCAGGGTTTCCCCGATGAATGAGCAGTTCTTC
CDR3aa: CASSLGGRVSPMNEQFF

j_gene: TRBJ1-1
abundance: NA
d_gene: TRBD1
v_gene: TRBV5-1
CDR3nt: TGCGCCAGCAGCTTTTCACAGGGGGACACCGAAGCTTTCTTT
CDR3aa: CASSFSQGDTEAFF

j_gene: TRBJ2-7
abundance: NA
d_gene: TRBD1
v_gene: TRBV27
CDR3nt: TGTGCCAGCAGACTTCCGGGACAGGGTGACTACGAGCAGTACTTC
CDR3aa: CASRLPGQGDYEQYF

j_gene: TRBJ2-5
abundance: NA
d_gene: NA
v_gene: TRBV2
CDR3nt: TGTGCCAGCAGTGGGGGGGGGGGCCTCCAAGAGACCCAGTACTTC
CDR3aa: CASSGGGGLQETQYF

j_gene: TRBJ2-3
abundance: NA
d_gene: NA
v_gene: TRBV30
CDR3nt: TGTGCCTGGGGCCAGTTAGGTACGCAGTATTTT
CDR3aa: CAWGQLGTQYF

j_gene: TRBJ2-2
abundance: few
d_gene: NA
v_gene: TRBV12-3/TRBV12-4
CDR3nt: TGTGCCAGCAGTCCCTGGGTTACCGGGGATCTGTTTTTT
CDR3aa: CASSPWVTGDLFF

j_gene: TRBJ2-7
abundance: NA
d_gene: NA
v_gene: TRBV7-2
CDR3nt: TGTGCCAGCAGCTACCAGGACCCACGAACCTACGAGCAGTACTTC
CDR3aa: CASSYQDPRTYEQYF

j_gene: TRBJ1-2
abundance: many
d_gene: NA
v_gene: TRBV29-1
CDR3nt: TGCAGCGTTGAAGAGGACGAGGGATACTATGGCTACACCTTC
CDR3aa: CSVEEDEGYYGYTF

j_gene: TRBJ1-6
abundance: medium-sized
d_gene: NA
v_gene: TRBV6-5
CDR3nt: TGTGCCAGCAGTTACTCAGGGGGTGGATCACCCCTCCACTTT
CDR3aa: CASSYSGGGSPLHF

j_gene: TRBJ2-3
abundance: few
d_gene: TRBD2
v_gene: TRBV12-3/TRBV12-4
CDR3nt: TGTGCCAGCAGTGCCACCGCGGGACTAGGGACAGATACGCAGTATTTT
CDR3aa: CASSATAGLGTDTQYF

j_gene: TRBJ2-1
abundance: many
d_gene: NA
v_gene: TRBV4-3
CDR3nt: TGCGCCAGCAGCCCCCACGAGAGCTCCTACAATGAGCAGTTCTTC
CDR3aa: CASSPHESSYNEQFF

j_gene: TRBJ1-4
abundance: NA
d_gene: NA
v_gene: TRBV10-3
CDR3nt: TGTGCCATCAGTGACCAAACTAATGAAAAACTGTTTTTT
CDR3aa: CAISDQTNEKLFF

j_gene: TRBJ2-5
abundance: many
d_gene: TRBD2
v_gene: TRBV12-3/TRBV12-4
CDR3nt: TGTGCCAGCGGATATTTACCCCTGACTAGCGGGAGGGTGGAGACCCAGTACTTC
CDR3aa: CASGYLPLTSGRVETQYF

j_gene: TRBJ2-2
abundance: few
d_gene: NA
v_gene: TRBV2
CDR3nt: TGTGCCAGCACCAAACGACTGAACACCGGGGAGCTGTTTTTT
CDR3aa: CASTKRLNTGELFF

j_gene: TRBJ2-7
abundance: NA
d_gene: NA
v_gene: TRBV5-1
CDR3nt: TGCGCCATTGGGGGCAACTACGAGCAGTACTTC
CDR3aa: CAIGGNYEQYF

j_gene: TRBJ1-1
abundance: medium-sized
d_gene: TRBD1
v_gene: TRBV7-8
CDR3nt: TGTGCCAGCAGCTTAGCCCCCAGGGGGGCCTTGAACACTGAAGCTTTCTTT
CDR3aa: CASSLAPRGALNTEAFF

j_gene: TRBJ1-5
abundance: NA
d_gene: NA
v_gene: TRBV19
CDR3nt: TGTGCCAGTAGTATGTCGATGGGCGATCAGCCCCAGCATTTT
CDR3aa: CASSMSMGDQPQHF

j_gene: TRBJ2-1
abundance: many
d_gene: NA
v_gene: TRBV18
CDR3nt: TGTGCCAGCTCACCACGAGACTGGTCGAATGAGCAGTTCTTC
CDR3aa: CASSPRDWSNEQFF

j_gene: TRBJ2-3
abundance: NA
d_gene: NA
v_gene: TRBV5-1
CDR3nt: TGCGCCAGCAGCTTGGAGAGAACAGATACGCAGTATTTT
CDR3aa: CASSLERTDTQYF

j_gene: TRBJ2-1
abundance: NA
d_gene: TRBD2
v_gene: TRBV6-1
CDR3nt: TGTGCAAGCAGGCCTGCAGGGAGCGGGAGGCCCAATGAGCAGTTCTTC
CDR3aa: CASRPAGSGRPNEQFF

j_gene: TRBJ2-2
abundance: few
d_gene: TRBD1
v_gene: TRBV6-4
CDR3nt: TGTGCCAGCAGTGATGAGGGGGCTGGCGGGGAGCTGTTTTTT
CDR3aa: CASSDEGAGGELFF

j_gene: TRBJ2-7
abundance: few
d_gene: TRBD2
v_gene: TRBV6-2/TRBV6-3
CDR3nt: TGTGCCAGCAGTAAGCGGCCGGGACTACACTACGAGCAGTACTTC
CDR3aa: CASSKRPGLHYEQYF

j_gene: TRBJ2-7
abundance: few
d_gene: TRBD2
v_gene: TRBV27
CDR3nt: TGTGCCAGCAGTTTAACCGGGGGGGTGGGGGGCGAGCAGTACTTC
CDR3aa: CASSLTGGVGGEQYF

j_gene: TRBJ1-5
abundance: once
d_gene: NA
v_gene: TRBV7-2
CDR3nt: TGTGCCAGCAGCAGGGGGAAGGGCAATCAGCCCCAGCATTTT
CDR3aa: CASSRGKGNQPQHF

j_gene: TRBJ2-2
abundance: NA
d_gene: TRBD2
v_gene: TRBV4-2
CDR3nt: TGTGCCAGCAGCCAAGAGGGACTAGCGTCGACCGGGGAGCTGTTTTTT
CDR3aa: CASSQEGLASTGELFF

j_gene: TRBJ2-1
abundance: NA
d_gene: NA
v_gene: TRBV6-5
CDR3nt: TGTGCCAGCAGTTACAGGGAATGGAGTACCTACAATGAGCAGTTCTTC
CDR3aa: CASSYREWSTYNEQFF

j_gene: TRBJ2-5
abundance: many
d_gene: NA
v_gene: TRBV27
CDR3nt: TGTGCCAGCAGTTTAAGTAGACTTCAAGAGACCCAGTACTTC
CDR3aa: CASSLSRLQETQYF

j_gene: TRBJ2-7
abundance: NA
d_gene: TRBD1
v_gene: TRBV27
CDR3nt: TGTGCCAGCAGGCCGACAGGGAGAGCCTACGAGCAGTACTTC
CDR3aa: CASRPTGRAYEQYF

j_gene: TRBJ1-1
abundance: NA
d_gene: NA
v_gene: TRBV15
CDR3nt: TGTGCCACCAGCAGCAAGGGGCAGAACACTGAAGCTTTCTTT
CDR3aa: CATSSKGQNTEAFF

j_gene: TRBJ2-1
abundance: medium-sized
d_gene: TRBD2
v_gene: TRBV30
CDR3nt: TGTGCCTGGAGGACTAGCGGGAGAAGGGTCAATGAGCAGTTCTTC
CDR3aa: CAWRTSGRRVNEQFF

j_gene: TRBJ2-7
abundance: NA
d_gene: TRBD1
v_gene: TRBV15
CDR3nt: TGTGCCACCAGCGGAGACAGGGGGCAATACGAGCAGTACTTC
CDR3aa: CATSGDRGQYEQYF

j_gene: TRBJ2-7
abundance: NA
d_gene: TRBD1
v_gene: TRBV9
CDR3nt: TGTGCCAGCAGCCTTATCTCGACAGGGAACTACGAGCAGTACTTC
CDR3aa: CASSLISTGNYEQYF